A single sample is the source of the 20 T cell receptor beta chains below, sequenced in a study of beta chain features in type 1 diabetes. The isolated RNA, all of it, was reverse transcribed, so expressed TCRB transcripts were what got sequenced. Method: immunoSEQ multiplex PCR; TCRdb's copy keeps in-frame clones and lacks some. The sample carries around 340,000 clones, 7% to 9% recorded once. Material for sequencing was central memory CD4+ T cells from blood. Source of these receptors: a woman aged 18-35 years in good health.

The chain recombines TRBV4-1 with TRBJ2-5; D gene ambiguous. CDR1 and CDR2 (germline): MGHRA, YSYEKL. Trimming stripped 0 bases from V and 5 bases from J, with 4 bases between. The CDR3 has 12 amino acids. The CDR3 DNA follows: TGCGCCAGCAGCCAAGAGGGGGAGACCCAGTACTTC. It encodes CASSQEGETQYF.

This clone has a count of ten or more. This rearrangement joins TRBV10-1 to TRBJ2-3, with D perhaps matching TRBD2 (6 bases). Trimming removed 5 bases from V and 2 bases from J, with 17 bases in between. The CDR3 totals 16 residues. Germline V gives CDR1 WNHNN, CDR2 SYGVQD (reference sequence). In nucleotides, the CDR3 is TGCGCCAGCAGTCACTCAGGGTCGGACTACACAGATACGCAGTATTTT. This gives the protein CASSHSGSDYTDTQYF.

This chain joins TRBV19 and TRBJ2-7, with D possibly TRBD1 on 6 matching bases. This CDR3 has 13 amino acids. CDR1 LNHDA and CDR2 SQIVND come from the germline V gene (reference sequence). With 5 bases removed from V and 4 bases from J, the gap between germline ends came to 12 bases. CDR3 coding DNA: TGTGCCAGTAGTGACGGGACAAGGTACGAGCAGTACTTC. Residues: CASSDGTRYEQYF.

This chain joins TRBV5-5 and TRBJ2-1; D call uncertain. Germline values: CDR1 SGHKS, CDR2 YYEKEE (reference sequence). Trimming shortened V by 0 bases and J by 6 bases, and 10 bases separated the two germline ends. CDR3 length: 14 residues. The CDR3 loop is CASSLAGQLNEQFF. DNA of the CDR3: TGTGCCAGCAGCTTGGCTGGCCAGCTCAATGAGCAGTTCTTC.

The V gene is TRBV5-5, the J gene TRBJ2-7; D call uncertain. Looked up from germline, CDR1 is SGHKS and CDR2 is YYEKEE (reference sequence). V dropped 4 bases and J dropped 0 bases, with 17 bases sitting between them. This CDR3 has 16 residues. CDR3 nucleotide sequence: TGTGCCAGCAGCCCCGCCCCGTCCGGAAACTCCTACGAGCAGTACTTC. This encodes CASSPAPSGNSYEQYF.

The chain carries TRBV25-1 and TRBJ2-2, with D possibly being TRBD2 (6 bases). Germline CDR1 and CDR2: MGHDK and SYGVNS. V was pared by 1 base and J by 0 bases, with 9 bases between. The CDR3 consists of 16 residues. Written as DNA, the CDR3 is TGTGCCAGCAGTGAATGGGGGGATTCGAACACCGGGGAGCTGTTTTTT. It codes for CASSEWGDSNTGELFF.

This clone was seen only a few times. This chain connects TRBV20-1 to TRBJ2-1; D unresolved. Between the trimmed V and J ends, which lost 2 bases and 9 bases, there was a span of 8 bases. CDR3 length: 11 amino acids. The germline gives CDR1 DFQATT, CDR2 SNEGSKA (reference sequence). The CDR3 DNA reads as TGCAGTGCTAGAAGAGCGCTTGAGCAGTTCTTC. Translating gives CSARRALEQFF.

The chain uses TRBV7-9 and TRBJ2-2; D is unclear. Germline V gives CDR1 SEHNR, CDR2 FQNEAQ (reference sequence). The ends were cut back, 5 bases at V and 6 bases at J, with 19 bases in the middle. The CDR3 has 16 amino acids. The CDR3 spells CASSLSAASRSGELFF. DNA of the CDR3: TGTGCCAGCAGCCTAAGTGCCGCCAGCCGGTCCGGGGAGCTGTTTTTT. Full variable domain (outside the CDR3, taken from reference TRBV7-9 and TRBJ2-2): DTGVSQNPRHKITKRGQNVTFRCDPISEHNRLYWYRQTLGQGPEFLTYFQNEAQLEKSRLLSDRFSAERPKGSFSTLEIQRTEQGDSAMYLCASSLSAASRSGELFFGEGSRLTVL.

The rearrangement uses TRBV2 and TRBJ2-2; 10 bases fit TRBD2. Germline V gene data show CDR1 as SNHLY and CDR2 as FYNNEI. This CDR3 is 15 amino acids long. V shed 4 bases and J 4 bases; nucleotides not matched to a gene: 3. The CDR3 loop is CASSASGSGTGELFF. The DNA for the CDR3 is TGTGCCAGCAGTGCTAGCGGGAGTGGCACCGGGGAGCTGTTTTTT.

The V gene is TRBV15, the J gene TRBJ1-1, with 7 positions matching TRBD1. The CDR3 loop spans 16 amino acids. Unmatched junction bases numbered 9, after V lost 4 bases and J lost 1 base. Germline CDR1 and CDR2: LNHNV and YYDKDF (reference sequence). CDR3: CATSNPSGQKNTEAFF. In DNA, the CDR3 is TGTGCCACCAGCAACCCCTCGGGACAGAAGAACACTGAAGCTTTCTTT.

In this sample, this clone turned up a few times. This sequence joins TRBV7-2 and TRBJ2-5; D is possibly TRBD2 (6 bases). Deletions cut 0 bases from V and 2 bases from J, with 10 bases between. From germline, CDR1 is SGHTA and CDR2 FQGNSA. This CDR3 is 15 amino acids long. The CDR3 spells CASSLAGGTQETQYF. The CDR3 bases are TGTGCCAGCAGCTTAGCGGGAGGTACGCAAGAGACCCAGTACTTC.

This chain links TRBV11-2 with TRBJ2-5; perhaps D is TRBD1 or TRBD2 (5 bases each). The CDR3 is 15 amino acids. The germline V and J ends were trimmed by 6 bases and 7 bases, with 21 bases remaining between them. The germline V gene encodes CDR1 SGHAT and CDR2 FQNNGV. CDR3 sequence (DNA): TGTGCCAGCAGTATGGGGCGAAGTCGCGAGGGGACCCAGTACTTC. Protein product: CASSMGRSREGTQYF.

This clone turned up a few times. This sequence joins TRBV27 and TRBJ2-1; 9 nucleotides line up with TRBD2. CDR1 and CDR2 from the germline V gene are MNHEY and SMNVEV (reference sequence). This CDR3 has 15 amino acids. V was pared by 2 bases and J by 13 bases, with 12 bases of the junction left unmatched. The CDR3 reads CASSLKAGGWGPQFF. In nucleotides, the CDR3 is TGTGCCAGCAGTTTAAAAGCGGGAGGATGGGGGCCTCAGTTCTTC.

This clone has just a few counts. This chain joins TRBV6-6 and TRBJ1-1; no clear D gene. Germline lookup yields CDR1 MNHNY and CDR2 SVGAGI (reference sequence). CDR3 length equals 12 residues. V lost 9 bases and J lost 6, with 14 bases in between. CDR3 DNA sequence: TGTGCCAGTCGACCGTTCAGTTCTGAAGCTTTCTTT. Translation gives CASRPFSSEAFF.

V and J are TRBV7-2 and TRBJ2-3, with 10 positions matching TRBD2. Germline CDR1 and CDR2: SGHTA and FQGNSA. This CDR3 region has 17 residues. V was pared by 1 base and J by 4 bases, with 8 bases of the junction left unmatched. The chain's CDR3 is CASSLVPAGGGPDTQYF. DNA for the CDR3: TGTGCCAGCAGCTTAGTACCAGCGGGAGGGGGTCCAGATACGCAGTATTTT.

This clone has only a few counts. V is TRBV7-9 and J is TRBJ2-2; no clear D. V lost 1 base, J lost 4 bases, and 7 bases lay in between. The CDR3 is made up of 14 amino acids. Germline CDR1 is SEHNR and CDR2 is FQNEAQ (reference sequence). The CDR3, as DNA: TGTGCCAGCAGCTTAGTTGTACGCACCGGGGAGCTGTTTTTT. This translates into CASSLVVRTGELFF.

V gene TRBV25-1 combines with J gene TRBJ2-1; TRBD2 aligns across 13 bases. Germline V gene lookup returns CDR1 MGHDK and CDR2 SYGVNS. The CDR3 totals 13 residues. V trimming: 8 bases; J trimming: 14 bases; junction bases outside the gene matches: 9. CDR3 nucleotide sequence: TGTGCCAGCGCACTAGCGGGAGGGCCTGTGGAGTTCTTC. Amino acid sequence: CASALAGGPVEFF.

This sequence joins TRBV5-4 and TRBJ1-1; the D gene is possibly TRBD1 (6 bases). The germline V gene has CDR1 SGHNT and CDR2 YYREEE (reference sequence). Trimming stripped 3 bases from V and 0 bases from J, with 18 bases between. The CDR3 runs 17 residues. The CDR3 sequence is CASSSRSGAKMNTEAFF. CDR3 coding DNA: TGTGCCAGCAGCTCTAGGTCGGGGGCGAAGATGAACACTGAAGCTTTCTTT.

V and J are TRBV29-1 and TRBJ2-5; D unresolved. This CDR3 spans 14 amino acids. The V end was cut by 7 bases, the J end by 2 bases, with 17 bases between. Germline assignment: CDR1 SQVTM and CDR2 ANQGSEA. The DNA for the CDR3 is TGCAGCGGGCCAGTACAGTGGGAACAAGAGACCCAGTACTTC. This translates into CSGPVQWEQETQYF.

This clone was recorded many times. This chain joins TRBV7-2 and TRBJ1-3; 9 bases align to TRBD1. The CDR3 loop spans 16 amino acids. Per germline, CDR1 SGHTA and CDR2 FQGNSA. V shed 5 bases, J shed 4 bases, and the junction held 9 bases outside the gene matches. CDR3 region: CASSVGQGSLGNTIYF. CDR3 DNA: TGTGCCAGCAGCGTGGGACAGGGAAGTTTAGGAAACACCATATATTTT. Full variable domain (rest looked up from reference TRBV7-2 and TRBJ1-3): GAGVSQSPSNKVTEKGKDVELRCDPISGHTALYWYRQSLGQGLEFLIYFQGNSAPDKSGLPSDRFSAERTGGSVSTLTIQRTQQEDSAVYLCASSVGQGSLGNTIYFGEGSWLTVV.